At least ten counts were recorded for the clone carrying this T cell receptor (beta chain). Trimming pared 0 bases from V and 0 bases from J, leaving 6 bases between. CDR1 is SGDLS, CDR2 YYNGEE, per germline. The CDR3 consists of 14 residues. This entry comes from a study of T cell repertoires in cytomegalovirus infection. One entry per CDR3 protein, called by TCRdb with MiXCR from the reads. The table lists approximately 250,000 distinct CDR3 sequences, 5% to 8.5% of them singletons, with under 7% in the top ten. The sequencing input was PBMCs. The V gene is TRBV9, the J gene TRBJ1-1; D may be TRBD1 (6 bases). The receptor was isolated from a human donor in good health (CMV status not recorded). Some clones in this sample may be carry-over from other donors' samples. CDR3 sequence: CASSVGTVNTEAFF. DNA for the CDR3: TGTGCCAGCAGCGTAGGGACAGTGAACACTGAAGCTTTCTTT.